This T cell receptor beta chain was sequenced during a study of shared clonotypes between healthy human individuals. Using immunoSEQ multiplex PCR, the repertoire was profiled, and TCRdb retains in-frame clones only, with some absent. The table records roughly 700,000 clones, about 90% of them present only once. This CDR3 comprises 15 residues. V was clipped by 4 bases and J by 8 bases; unmatched bases: 9. CDR1 MDHEN and CDR2 SYDVKM come from the germline V gene. The rearrangement joins TRBV28 to TRBJ1-2; 11 bases are a match to TRBD1. The source of this sequence is a man aged 18 to 29 in good health. Some clones in this sample may be carry-over from other donors' samples. The material sequenced was memory CD8+ T cells from PBMCs. Subset given: CD45RO+ cells pooled with CCR7-negative TemRA cells. The CDR3 nucleotides are TGTGCCAGCAGTTCATCCCGGGACAGGGGGTACGGCTACACCTTC. Translation gives CASSSSRDRGYGYTF.